These 20 T cell receptor beta chains share one sample of origin, sequenced in a study of siplizumab effects on memory and regulatory T cells. Profiling relied on immunoSEQ multiplex PCR, and the TCRdb table lists in-frame clones only, not all of them. The table includes more than 85,000 clones, 90% to 95% detected once. Sequences were obtained from Tregs sorted from blood. The receptor set was obtained from a human donor in good health.

The genes are TRBV7-2 and TRBJ2-5; no clear D. CDR3 length: 11 residues. Germline V gives CDR1 SGHTA, CDR2 FQGNSA. Trimming pared 3 bases from V and 1 base from J, leaving 0 bases between. In nucleotides, the CDR3 is TGTGCCAGCAGCTTCCAAGAGACCCAGTACTTC. As protein: CASSFQETQYF.

V and J are TRBV6-5 and TRBJ2-3, with a possible D match to TRBD2 (5 bases). CDR3 length: 15 residues. CDR1 is MNHEY and CDR2 is SVGAGI in the germline V gene. With 2 bases removed from V and 0 bases from J, the gap between germline ends came to 9 bases. Here the CDR3 reads CASSYRGASTDTQYF. CDR3 coding DNA: TGTGCCAGCAGTTACCGGGGAGCTAGCACAGATACGCAGTATTTT.

This chain joins TRBV18 and TRBJ1-1; no clear D. This CDR3 region has 15 residues. CDR1 is KGHSH, CDR2 LQKENI, per germline. The germline V and J ends were trimmed by 2 bases and 10 bases, with 20 bases remaining between them. CDR3 loop: CASSPVSQRFSTAFF. In nucleotides, the CDR3 is TGTGCCAGCTCACCAGTATCGCAGAGATTTAGCACAGCTTTCTTT. Together with reference TRBV18 and TRBJ1-1, the CDR3 gives the full variable domain: NAGVMQNPRHLVRRRGQEARLRCSPMKGHSHVYWYRQLPEEGLKFMVYLQKENIIDESGMPKERFSAEFPKEGPSILRIQQVVRGDSAAYFCASSPVSQRFSTAFFGQGTRLTVV.

This rearrangement joins TRBV7-2 to TRBJ2-5, with 11 bases identical to TRBD2. V shed 1 base and J 2 bases; nucleotides not matched to a gene: 3. The CDR3 length is 16 residues. Germline V lookup: CDR1 SGHTA, CDR2 FQGNSA. The CDR3 sequence is CASSLGRTSGQETQYF. CDR3 DNA: TGTGCCAGCAGCTTAGGACGGACTAGCGGGCAAGAGACCCAGTACTTC.

The genes are TRBV21-1 and TRBJ2-2; TRBD2, the table's D call, lacks a check against the DNA. TRBV21-1 is assigned pseudogene status. The CDR3 has 18 residues. CDR3 protein: CASSKGGESGGNTGELFF. In nucleotides, the CDR3 is TGTGCCAGCAGCAAAGGAGGGGAAAGCGGGGGGAACACCGGGGAGCTGTTTTTT.

The chain couples TRBV6-1 to TRBJ1-2; no clear D. The CDR3 is 12 residues long. Trimming left V 6 bases short and J 4 bases short, with 9 bases between. Germline V gene sequence: CDR1 MNHNS, CDR2 SASEGT. This chain's CDR3 is CASRGFFYGYTF. The CDR3 DNA reads as TGTGCCAGCAGAGGGTTTTTCTATGGCTACACCTTC.

CDR3 loop: CASSGTGSITYEQYF. CDR3 nucleotides: TGTGCCAGCTCGGGGACAGGGTCCATAACCTACGAGCAGTACTTC. The chain carries TRBV18 and TRBJ2-7; TRBD1 aligns across 9 bases. Per germline, CDR1 KGHSH and CDR2 LQKENI. This CDR3 contains 15 residues. With 6 bases clipped from V and 2 bases from J, the junction kept 8 bases outside the gene matches.

The chain couples TRBV7-2 to TRBJ2-7, with D perhaps TRBD1 or TRBD2 (8 bases each). Germline CDR1 SGHTA, CDR2 FQGNSA. The V and J ends lost 7 bases and 2 bases respectively, with 18 bases between them. The CDR3 sequence is 15 residues long. The CDR3: CASTPGGTGAYEQYF. In DNA form, the CDR3 reads TGTGCCAGCACCCCGGGGGGGACAGGAGCCTACGAGCAGTACTTC. Together with reference TRBV7-2 and TRBJ2-7, the CDR3 gives the full variable domain: GAGVSQSPSNKVTEKGKDVELRCDPISGHTALYWYRQSLGQGLEFLIYFQGNSAPDKSGLPSDRFSAERTGGSVSTLTIQRTQQEDSAVYLCASTPGGTGAYEQYFGPGTRLTVT.

The J gene is TRBJ1-1, the V gene TRBV7-9, with 10 positions matching TRBD1. After removal of 5 bases from V and 5 bases from J, the junction contained 11 bases not matched to a gene. CDR1 and CDR2 (germline): SEHNR, FQNEAQ (reference sequence). The CDR3 contains 16 residues. The CDR3 sequence: CASSPRQGAPDTEAFF. CDR3 in DNA: TGTGCCAGCAGCCCCCGACAGGGGGCGCCGGATACTGAAGCTTTCTTT.

The chain recombines TRBV19 with TRBJ2-1; a possible D gene is TRBD2 (5 bases). Germline V gene sequence: CDR1 LNHDA, CDR2 SQIVND (reference sequence). The V gene lost 0 bases and the J gene lost 5 bases, with 17 bases spanning the gap. The CDR3 consists of 17 residues. The CDR3 DNA follows: TGTGCCAGTAGTATAGACGGGCTAGCAATAAAGAACAATGAGCAGTTCTTC. Protein product: CASSIDGLAIKNNEQFF. Complete variable domain (other parts from reference TRBV19 and TRBJ2-1): DGGITQSPKYLFRKEGQNVTLSCEQNLNHDAMYWYRQDPGQGLRLIYYSQIVNDFQKGDIAEGYSVSREKKESFPLTVTSAQKNPTAFYLCASSIDGLAIKNNEQFFGPGTRLTVL.

This chain uses TRBV18 with TRBJ2-5; D perhaps matches TRBD1 (6 bases). Trimming took off 2 bases at V and 9 bases at J, with 13 bases between the two ends. This CDR3 is 13 amino acids long. Germline-derived CDR1 and CDR2 are KGHSH and LQKENI. CDR3 amino acids: CASSPGDTLPQYF. The CDR3 DNA follows: TGTGCCAGCTCACCAGGGGACACCCTTCCCCAGTACTTC.

The chain is built from TRBV11-2 and TRBJ2-5, with 8 nucleotides matching TRBD1. CDR1 is SGHAT, CDR2 FQNNGV, per germline. This CDR3 is 14 amino acids long. Trimming took 4 bases from V and 5 from J; bases not matched to a gene: 6. Written as DNA, the CDR3 is TGTGCCAGCAGCTATCGTACAGGGGGGGAGACCCAGTACTTC. It yields the protein CASSYRTGGETQYF.

Turning to this clone: Within the sample, other DNA sequences also encode this same CDR3. The chain couples TRBV5-1 to TRBJ2-7; 8 nucleotides match TRBD1. Germline assignment: CDR1 SGHRS and CDR2 YFSETQ. The CDR3 is made up of 15 amino acids. Trimming at V came to 0 bases and at J to 0 bases, leaving 2 bases not matched to a gene. The chain's CDR3 is CASSLAGTGSYEQYF. CDR3 nucleotides: TGCGCCAGCAGCTTGGCCGGGACAGGCTCCTACGAGCAGTACTTC.

This clone was counted a single time. The chain has TRBV30 and TRBJ2-2, with 7 bases matching TRBD2. Germline V lookup: CDR1 GTSNPN, CDR2 SVGIG (reference sequence). With V trimmed by 2 bases and J by 5 bases, 8 bases remained unmatched. The CDR3 length is 15 residues. The CDR3 DNA reads as TGTGCCTGGAGTACTCCTGGACTAGAAACCGGGGAGCTGTTTTTT. As protein: CAWSTPGLETGELFF.

The rearrangement links TRBV2 to TRBJ1-3; D not resolved. Trimming pared 8 bases from V and 0 bases from J, leaving 17 bases between. Germline V gene data show CDR1 as SNHLY and CDR2 as FYNNEI. The CDR3 has 16 amino acids. This chain's CDR3 is CASGASDGFSGNTIYF. The CDR3 coding sequence is TGTGCCAGCGGAGCCTCGGACGGGTTCTCTGGAAACACCATATATTTT.

The chain employs TRBV18 and TRBJ1-1; D may be TRBD1 (5 bases). The germline V gene encodes CDR1 KGHSH and CDR2 LQKENI. The germline V and J ends were trimmed by 0 bases and 4 bases, with 18 bases remaining between them. CDR3 length: 17 amino acids. The CDR3 sequence: CASSPPRQGVKATEAFF. The DNA for the CDR3 is TGTGCCAGCTCACCACCCCGGCAGGGAGTGAAGGCCACTGAAGCTTTCTTT.

The V and J genes are TRBV21-1 and TRBJ2-5; the table calls TRBD2, which could not be checked here. TRBV21-1 is classified as a pseudogene. The CDR3 loop spans 13 amino acids. CDR3 sequence reads: CASSTRDCHTQYF. In DNA, the CDR3 is TGTGCCAGCAGCACTCGGGACTGCCACACCCAGTACTTC.

This chain uses TRBV20-1 with TRBJ2-1, with D hard to call. Germline-derived CDR1 and CDR2 are DFQATT and SNEGSKA (reference sequence). The CDR3 consists of 11 residues. V lost 6 bases to trimming and J lost 7 bases, with 10 bases between them. The CDR3 coding sequence is TGCAGTGCCCTGGGGAAAAATGAGCAGTTCTTC. This codes for CSALGKNEQFF.

This sequence joins TRBV29-1 and TRBJ1-2, with TRBD1 identical over 8 bases. There are 14 residues in the CDR3. J lost 5 bases, V lost 4 bases, and 9 bases had no gene match. Germline CDR1 and CDR2: SQVTM and ANQGSEA. The CDR3 DNA reads TGCAGCGTTGGAAGGCAGGGGGCAATATATGGCTACACCTTC. Translating it yields CSVGRQGAIYGYTF.

This clone was picked up one time. The chain uses TRBV6-1 and TRBJ2-1; 9 bases align to TRBD2. V lost 5 bases to trimming and J lost 4 bases; unmatched junction nucleotides: 3. The CDR3 spans 14 residues. Germline loops: CDR1 MNHNS, CDR2 SASEGT. CDR3: CASSSSGNYNEQFF. The CDR3, as DNA: TGTGCCAGCAGTTCTAGCGGGAATTACAATGAGCAGTTCTTC.